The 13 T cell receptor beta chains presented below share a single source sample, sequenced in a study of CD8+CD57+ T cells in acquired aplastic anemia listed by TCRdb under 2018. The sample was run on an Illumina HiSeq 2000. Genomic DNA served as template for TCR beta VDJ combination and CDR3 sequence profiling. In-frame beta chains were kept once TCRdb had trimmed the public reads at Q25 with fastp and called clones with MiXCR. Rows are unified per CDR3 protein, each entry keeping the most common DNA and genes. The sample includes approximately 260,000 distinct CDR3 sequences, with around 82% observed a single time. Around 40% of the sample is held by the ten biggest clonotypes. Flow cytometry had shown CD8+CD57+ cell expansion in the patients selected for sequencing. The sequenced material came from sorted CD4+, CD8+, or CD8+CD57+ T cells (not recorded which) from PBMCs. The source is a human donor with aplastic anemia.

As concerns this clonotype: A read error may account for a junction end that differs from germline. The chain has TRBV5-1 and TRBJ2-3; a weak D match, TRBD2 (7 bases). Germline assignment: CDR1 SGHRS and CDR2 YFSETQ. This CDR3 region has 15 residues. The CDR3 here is CASSLGGQSIDTQYF. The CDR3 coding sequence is TGTGCCAGCAGCTTGGGGGGGCAGAGCATAGATACGCAGTATTTT.

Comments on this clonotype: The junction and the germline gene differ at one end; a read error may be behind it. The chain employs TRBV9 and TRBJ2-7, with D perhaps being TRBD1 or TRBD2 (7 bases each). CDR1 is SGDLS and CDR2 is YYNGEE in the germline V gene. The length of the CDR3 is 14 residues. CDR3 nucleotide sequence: TGTGCCAGCAGCTGGCGCGGGGGACAGCGATCCCCCCACTTC. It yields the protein CASSWRGGQRSPHF.

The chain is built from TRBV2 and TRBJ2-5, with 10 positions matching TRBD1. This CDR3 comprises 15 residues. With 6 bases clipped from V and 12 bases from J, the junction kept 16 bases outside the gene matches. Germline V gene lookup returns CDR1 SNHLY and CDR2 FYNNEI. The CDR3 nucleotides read TGTGCCAGCAGCAAGGGACAGGGGTCTCAAGAGTCCAAGTACTTC. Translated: CASSKGQGSQESKYF.

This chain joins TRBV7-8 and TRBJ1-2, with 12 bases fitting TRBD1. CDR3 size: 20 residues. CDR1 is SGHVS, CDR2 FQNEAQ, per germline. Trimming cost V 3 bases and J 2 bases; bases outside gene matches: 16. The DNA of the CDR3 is TGTGCCAGCAGCTTTAATTCCTACCGGGACAGGGGGCGCGGGAACTATGGCTACACCTTC. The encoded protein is CASSFNSYRDRGRGNYGYTF.

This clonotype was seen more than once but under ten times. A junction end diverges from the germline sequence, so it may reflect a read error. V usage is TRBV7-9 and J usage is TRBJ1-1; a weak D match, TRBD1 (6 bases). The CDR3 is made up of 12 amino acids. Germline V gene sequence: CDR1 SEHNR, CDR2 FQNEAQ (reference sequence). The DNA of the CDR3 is TGTGCTAGCAGCAGGTTGCAGGGGGAAGCTTTCTTT. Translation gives CASSRLQGEAFF.

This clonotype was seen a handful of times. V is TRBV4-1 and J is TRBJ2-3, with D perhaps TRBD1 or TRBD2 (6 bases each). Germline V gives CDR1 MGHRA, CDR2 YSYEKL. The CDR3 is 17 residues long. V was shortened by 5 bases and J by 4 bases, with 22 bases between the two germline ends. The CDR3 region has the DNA TGCGCCAGCAGCACACCCCGGGACTCGTACAGGGCAGATACGCAGTATTTT. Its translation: CASSTPRDSYRADTQYF.

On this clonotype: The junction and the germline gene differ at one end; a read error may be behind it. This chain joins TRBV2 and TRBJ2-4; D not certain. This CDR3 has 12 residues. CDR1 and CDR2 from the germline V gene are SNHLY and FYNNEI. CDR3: CASGDGGNIQQF. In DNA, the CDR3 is TGTGCCAGCGGTGATGGTGGGAACATTCAGCAGTTC.

The CDR3 protein is CAIEVIGYGYTF. CDR3 DNA sequence: TGTGCCATCGAAGTAATCGGCTATGGCTACACCTTC. The chain recombines TRBV9 with TRBJ1-2; no definite D call. Germline CDR1 reads SGDLS; CDR2 reads YYNGEE. The CDR3 has 12 residues. V dropped 9 bases and J dropped 4 bases, with 13 bases sitting between them.

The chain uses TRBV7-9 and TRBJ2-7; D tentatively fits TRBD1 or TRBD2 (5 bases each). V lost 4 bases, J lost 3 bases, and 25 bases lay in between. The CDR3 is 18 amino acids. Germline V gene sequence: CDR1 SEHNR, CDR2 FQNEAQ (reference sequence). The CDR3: CASSSHPDGAAHHYEQYV. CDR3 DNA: TGTGCCAGCAGCTCCCATCCCGACGGGGCAGCCCATCACTACGAGCAGTACGTC.

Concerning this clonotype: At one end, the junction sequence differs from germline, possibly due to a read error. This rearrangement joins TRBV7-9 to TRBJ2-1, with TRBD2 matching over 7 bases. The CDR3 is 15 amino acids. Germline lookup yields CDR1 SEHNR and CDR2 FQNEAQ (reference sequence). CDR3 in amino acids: CASSLAGGAYNEKFF. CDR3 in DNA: TGTGCCAGCAGTTTAGCGGGCGGAGCTTACAATGAGAAGTTCTTC.

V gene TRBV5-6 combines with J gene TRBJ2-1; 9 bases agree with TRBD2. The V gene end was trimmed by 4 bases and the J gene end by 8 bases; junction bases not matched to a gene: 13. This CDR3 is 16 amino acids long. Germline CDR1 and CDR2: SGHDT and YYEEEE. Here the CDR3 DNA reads TGTGCCAGCAGCGTTGGGGGGAGCGGGGGGAGCGATGAGCAGTTCTTC. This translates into CASSVGGSGGSDEQFF.

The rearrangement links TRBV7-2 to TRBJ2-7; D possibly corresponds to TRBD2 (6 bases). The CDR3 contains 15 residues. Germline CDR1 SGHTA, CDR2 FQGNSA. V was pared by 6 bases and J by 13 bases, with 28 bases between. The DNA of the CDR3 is TGTGCCAGCAGGTTGACTGGCGGGATGCCCCGATACGAATACTTC. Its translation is CASRLTGGMPRYEYF.

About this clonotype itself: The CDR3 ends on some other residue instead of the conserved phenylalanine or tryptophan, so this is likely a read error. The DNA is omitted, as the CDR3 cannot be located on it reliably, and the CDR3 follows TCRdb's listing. This CDR3 is CASSFASAMSSSSGQ. This chain connects TRBV2 to TRBJ1-1. Germline V lookup: CDR1 SNHLY, CDR2 FYNNEI. The length of the CDR3 is 15 amino acids, counting both ends.